This T cell receptor beta chain derives from a study of cytomegalovirus exposure and HLA in healthy donors. CDR1 GTSNPN and CDR2 SVGIG come from the germline V gene (reference sequence). Trimming shortened V by 5 bases and J by 3 bases, and 11 bases separated the two germline ends. The CDR3 spans 12 residues. In the PCR, 60 Vbeta and 13 Jbeta primers were used. Method: immunoSEQ multiplex PCR; TCRdb's copy keeps in-frame clones and lacks some. This sample's table has approximately 60,000 clones. The sequence came from a man between 25 and 39 years old in good health and CMV-seropositive. This chain links TRBV30 with TRBJ2-7, with TRBD1 as a possible D gene (5 bases). What was sequenced was PBMCs. CDR3 DNA: TGTGCCTGGGGCCAGGGAAACTACGAGCAGTACTTC. As protein: CAWGQGNYEQYF.